Below are 9 T cell receptor beta chains sequenced from a single sample in a study of T-cell memory formation after mild COVID-19. TCRdb re-analysed the 5' RACE reads in MiXCR, keeping a single row per CDR3 protein. The repertoire consists of about 360,000 distinct CDR3 sequences, with roughly an eighth occurring once and the leading ten covering about 22%. The specimen sequenced was PBMCs or a T cell subset sorted from them (not recorded which). The receptor source for this set is a man aged 18 to 30 who had mild COVID-19 (a few samples of this study predate the infection). Cell type and time point are not known.

The chain couples TRBV19 to TRBJ2-7; D is possibly TRBD1 (5 bases). Germline loops: CDR1 LNHDA, CDR2 SQIVND (reference sequence). The CDR3 totals 16 residues. V was trimmed by 5 bases and J by 0 bases, leaving 17 bases between them. CDR3 DNA: TGTGCCAGTAGTTCCAGACAAGGGGTTATCTCCTACGAGCAGTACTTC. This encodes CASSSRQGVISYEQYF.

The rearrangement joins TRBV7-9 to TRBJ1-1; D call uncertain. The CDR3 length is 13 residues. Looked up from germline, CDR1 is SEHNR and CDR2 is FQNEAQ (reference sequence). Between the trimmed V and J ends, which lost 5 bases and 4 bases, there was a span of 11 bases. CDR3 nucleotide sequence: TGTGCCAGCAGCCCCCGGGAGTCCACTGAAGCTTTCTTT. Its translation: CASSPRESTEAFF.

This clonotype has more than one count but fewer than ten. The J gene is TRBJ2-7, the V gene TRBV5-4; no firm D call. Germline values: CDR1 SGHNT, CDR2 YYREEE (reference sequence). The CDR3 runs to 11 residues. V shed 4 bases and J shed 4 bases, with 6 bases lying between them. Written as DNA, the CDR3 is TGTGCCAGCAGCGCCGAGTACGAGCAGTACTTC. Residues: CASSAEYEQYF.

The rearrangement joins TRBV19 to TRBJ2-1; 10 bases match TRBD1. Germline V gene sequence: CDR1 LNHDA, CDR2 SQIVND (reference sequence). The CDR3 has 14 amino acids. Trimming cost V 8 bases and J 2 bases; bases outside gene matches: 3. The CDR3 region has the DNA TGTGCCAGTCATGGACAGGGGGCCTACAATGAGCAGTTCTTC. Its translation: CASHGQGAYNEQFF.

The CDR3: CATSDPGQANGYTF. In DNA, the CDR3 is TGTGCCACCAGTGATCCGGGCCAGGCTAACGGCTACACCTTC. The chain couples TRBV24-1 to TRBJ1-2; D gene unclear. The germline V and J ends were trimmed by 3 bases and 8 bases, with 15 bases remaining between them. CDR3 length: 14 amino acids. The germline V gene has CDR1 KGHDR and CDR2 SFDVKD.

This clonotype was recorded a few times. The genes are TRBV19 and TRBJ2-5; D is perhaps TRBD1 or TRBD2 (5 bases each). Germline-derived CDR1 and CDR2 are LNHDA and SQIVND (reference sequence). Trimming pared 6 bases from V and 4 bases from J, leaving 18 bases between. The CDR3 spans 15 residues. The CDR3 protein is CASSDRTLRGETQYF. CDR3 DNA: TGTGCCAGTAGCGACCGGACACTCCGGGGAGAGACCCAGTACTTC.

The chain uses TRBV20-1 and TRBJ2-1, with TRBD2 matching 8 bases. The CDR3 loop spans 16 amino acids. CDR1 and CDR2 from the germline V gene are DFQATT and SNEGSKA (reference sequence). Losses at the gene ends were 1 base for V and 4 bases for J; bases not matched to a gene: 9. This CDR3 is CSARVSSGTVYNEQFF. CDR3 coding DNA: TGCAGTGCTAGAGTGAGTAGCGGGACCGTTTACAATGAGCAGTTCTTC.

The CDR3: CASSPRQGLTRTGELFF. The CDR3 nucleotides read TGTGCCAGCTCACCCCGACAGGGGCTAACAAGGACCGGGGAGCTGTTTTTT. The rearrangement joins TRBV18 to TRBJ2-2; 8 positions match TRBD1. The CDR3 consists of 17 residues. V gave up 3 bases and J gave up 5 bases; unmatched junction bases: 11. In germline, CDR1 is KGHSH, CDR2 LQKENI.

CDR3 region: CASSLDTGALGTQYF. The CDR3 DNA reads TGCGCCAGCAGCTTGGATACGGGGGCACTAGGGACCCAGTACTTC. The rearrangement uses TRBV5-1 and TRBJ2-5; TRBD1 or TRBD2 may be the D gene (6 bases each). CDR3 length: 15 amino acids. Trimming cost V 0 bases and J 7 bases, with 16 bases left between them. The germline V gene encodes CDR1 SGHRS and CDR2 YFSETQ.